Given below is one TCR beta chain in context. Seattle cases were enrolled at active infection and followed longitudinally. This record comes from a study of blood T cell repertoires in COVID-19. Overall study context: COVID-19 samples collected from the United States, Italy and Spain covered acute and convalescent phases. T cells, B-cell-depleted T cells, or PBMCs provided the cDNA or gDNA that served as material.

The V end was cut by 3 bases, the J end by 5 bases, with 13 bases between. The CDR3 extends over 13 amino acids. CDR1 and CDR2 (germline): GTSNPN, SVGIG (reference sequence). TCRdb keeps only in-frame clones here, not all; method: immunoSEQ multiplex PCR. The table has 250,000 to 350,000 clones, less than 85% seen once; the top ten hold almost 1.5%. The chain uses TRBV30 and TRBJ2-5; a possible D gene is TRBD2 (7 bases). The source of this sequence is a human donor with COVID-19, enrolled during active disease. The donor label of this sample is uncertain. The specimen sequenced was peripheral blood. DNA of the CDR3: TGTGCCTGGAGCGTACAGGGAGGGGAGACCCAGTACTTC. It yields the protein CAWSVQGGETQYF.